The 13 T cell receptor beta chains below come from one sample, sequenced in a study of control samples from healthy donors and cancer patients. Only in-frame clones appear in the TCRdb table, and some are missing; sequencing was by immunoSEQ multiplex PCR. The sample includes more than 20,000 clones, roughly 91% of them seen just once. The source material was PBMCs. These receptors originate from a man aged 45-65 years with lung cancer.

J is TRBJ2-7 and V is TRBV6-6; a possible D gene is TRBD2 (7 bases). Per germline, CDR1 MNHNY and CDR2 SVGAGI (reference sequence). The CDR3 loop spans 14 amino acids. V lost 2 bases and J 4 bases, leaving 12 bases between the germline ends. For the CDR3, the DNA is TGTGCCAGCAGTTACGAGGGGGGGGCTTACGAGCAGTACTTC. Encoded protein: CASSYEGGAYEQYF.

The chain combines TRBV4-1 with TRBJ2-7, with D possibly matching TRBD2 (5 bases). There are 15 residues in the CDR3. V was cut by 3 bases and J by 2 bases, with 14 bases left in between. The germline V gene encodes CDR1 MGHRA and CDR2 YSYEKL. CDR3 sequence: CASSHPAGRTYEQYF. The CDR3 DNA reads as TGCGCCAGCAGCCACCCGGCGGGTCGGACCTACGAGCAGTACTTC.

The V call is TRBV30, the J call TRBJ1-2, with 9 bases identical to TRBD1. The CDR3 length is 14 residues. The V gene's germline CDR1 is GTSNPN and CDR2 SVGIG (reference sequence). Unmatched junction bases numbered 12, after V lost 5 bases and J lost 8 bases. The chain's CDR3 is CAWSWDRAIRGYTF. In DNA form, the CDR3 reads TGTGCCTGGTCATGGGACAGGGCCATTAGGGGCTACACCTTC.

The chain has TRBV7-3 and TRBJ2-7; TRBD2 aligns across 12 bases. CDR3 length equals 15 residues. V was pared by 0 bases and J by 4 bases, with 1 base of the junction left unmatched. Per germline, CDR1 SGHTA and CDR2 FQGTGA. This CDR3 reads CASSLTGLAGYEQYF. The CDR3 DNA follows: TGTGCCAGCAGCTTAACTGGACTAGCGGGGTACGAGCAGTACTTC.

The chain is built from TRBV10-3 and TRBJ2-1; D is possibly TRBD2 (6 bases). Trimming stripped 10 bases from V and 4 bases from J, with 14 bases between. CDR1 ENHRY and CDR2 SYGVKD come from the germline V gene. The CDR3 is made up of 13 amino acids. Written as DNA, the CDR3 is TGTGCCAGCGACCAGGGAGGTTACAATGAGCAGTTCTTC. Translated, it gives CASDQGGYNEQFF.

The rearrangement joins TRBV6-5 to TRBJ1-4; D might be TRBD1 (5 bases). CDR1 and CDR2 from the germline V gene are MNHEY and SVGAGI. This CDR3 region has 15 residues. The ends were cut back, 6 bases at V and 7 bases at J, with 18 bases in the middle. CDR3 loop: CASRPSQGGSEKLFF. The CDR3 region has the DNA TGTGCCAGCAGACCCTCGCAGGGTGGTAGTGAAAAACTGTTTTTT.

The J gene is TRBJ1-2, the V gene TRBV5-1; no clear D. Trimming shortened V by 1 base and J by 4 bases, and 26 bases separated the two germline ends. The CDR3 covers 19 residues. Germline V lookup: CDR1 SGHRS, CDR2 YFSETQ. The CDR3 nucleotides read TGCGCCAGCAGCTTGAGGATCAGTTTGAATCTCGGCAACTCCTATGGCTACACCTTC. Translated, it gives CASSLRISLNLGNSYGYTF.

The chain combines TRBV6-5 with TRBJ1-2; possibly TRBD1 for D (6 bases). The CDR3 spans 13 residues. Germline V gene sequence: CDR1 MNHEY, CDR2 SVGAGI. The V gene lost 5 bases and the J gene lost 6 bases, with 13 bases spanning the gap. The CDR3: CASSRTVDHGYTF. The CDR3 bases are TGTGCCAGCAGTCGGACAGTTGACCATGGCTACACCTTC.

This rearrangement joins TRBV30 to TRBJ2-1; D not resolved. V was trimmed by 0 bases and J by 5 bases, leaving 5 bases between them. This CDR3 has 12 residues. Germline CDR1 GTSNPN, CDR2 SVGIG (reference sequence). DNA of the CDR3: TGTGCCTGGAGTGTACGTAACAATGAGCAGTTCTTC. This translates into CAWSVRNNEQFF.

The V and J genes are TRBV11-2 and TRBJ1-1; D is undetermined. The CDR3 is made up of 15 amino acids. The V end was cut by 0 bases, the J end by 0 bases, with 8 bases between. The germline CDR1 and CDR2 sequences are SGHAT and FQNNGV. CDR3 DNA sequence: TGTGCCAGCAGCTTAGACGATGGAATGAACACTGAAGCTTTCTTT. Encoded protein: CASSLDDGMNTEAFF. The variable domain in full, with the rest retrieved from reference TRBV11-2 and TRBJ1-1, is EAGVAQSPRYKIIEKRQSVAFWCNPISGHATLYWYQQILGQGPKLLIQFQNNGVVDDSQLPKDRFSAERLKGVDSTLKIQPAKLEDSAVYLCASSLDDGMNTEAFFGQGTRLTVV.

This clone was detected only once. The chain joins TRBV9 to TRBJ2-1; possibly TRBD2 for D (6 bases). The germline V gene has CDR1 SGDLS and CDR2 YYNGEE. Trimming took 0 bases from V and 5 from J, leaving 18 bases between them. The CDR3 totals 17 residues. The CDR3 DNA reads TGTGCCAGCAGCGTAGCTACTGGGGGGAGAAAGGACAATGAGCAGTTCTTC. It encodes CASSVATGGRKDNEQFF.

V is TRBV13 and J is TRBJ1-2; 12 nucleotides agree with TRBD1. J was trimmed by 4 bases and V by 5 bases; bases with no gene match: 8. In germline, CDR1 is PRHDT, CDR2 FYEKMQ (reference sequence). The CDR3 consists of 16 residues. As DNA, the CDR3 is TGTGCCAGCAGCATCCGGGACAGGGGGCCGGGCTATGGCTACACCTTC. Its translation is CASSIRDRGPGYGYTF.

This chain links TRBV19 with TRBJ1-1; D remains unclear. V was pared by 6 bases and J by 1 base, with 6 bases between. The CDR3 has 12 residues. Germline CDR1 and CDR2: LNHDA and SQIVND (reference sequence). CDR3 in amino acids: CASSYSNTEAFF. DNA of the CDR3: TGTGCCAGTAGCTACTCGAACACTGAAGCTTTCTTT.